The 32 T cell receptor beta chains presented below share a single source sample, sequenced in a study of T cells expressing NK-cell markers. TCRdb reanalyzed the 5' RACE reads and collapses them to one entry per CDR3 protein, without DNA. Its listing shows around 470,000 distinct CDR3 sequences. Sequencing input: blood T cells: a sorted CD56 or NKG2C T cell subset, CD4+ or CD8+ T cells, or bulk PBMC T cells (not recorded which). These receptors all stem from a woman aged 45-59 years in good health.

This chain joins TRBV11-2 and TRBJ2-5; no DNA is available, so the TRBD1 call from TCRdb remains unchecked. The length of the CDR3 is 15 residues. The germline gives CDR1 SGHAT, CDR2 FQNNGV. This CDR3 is CASSPGGGRAETQYF.

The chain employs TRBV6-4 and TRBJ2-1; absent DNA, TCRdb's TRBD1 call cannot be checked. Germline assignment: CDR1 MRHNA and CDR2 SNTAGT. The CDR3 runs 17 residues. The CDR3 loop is CASSDSSRGQGLFVQFF.

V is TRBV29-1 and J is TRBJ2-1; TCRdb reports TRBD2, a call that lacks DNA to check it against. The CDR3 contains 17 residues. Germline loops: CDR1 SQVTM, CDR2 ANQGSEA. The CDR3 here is CSVVRGSAGGLYNEQFF.

The CDR3 region is CATSVQGFGGYTF. The rearrangement joins TRBV24-1 to TRBJ1-2; no DNA is available, so the TRBD1 call from TCRdb remains unchecked. Germline CDR1 is KGHDR and CDR2 is SFDVKD. The CDR3 covers 13 residues.

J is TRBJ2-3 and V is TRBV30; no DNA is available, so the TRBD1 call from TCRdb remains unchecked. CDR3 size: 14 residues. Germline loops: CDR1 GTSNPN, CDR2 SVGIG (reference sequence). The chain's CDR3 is CAWKRGLGTDTQYF.

The CDR3 loop reads CASSFSSGIRTF. The chain recombines TRBV5-1 with TRBJ1-2. Germline V gene sequence: CDR1 SGHRS, CDR2 YFSETQ. The CDR3 sequence is 12 residues long.

The CDR3 loop reads CASSIAKSTDTQYF. The V gene is TRBV19, the J gene TRBJ2-3. Looked up from germline, CDR1 is LNHDA and CDR2 is SQIVND (reference sequence). The CDR3 contains 14 residues. Variable domain in full (rest from reference TRBV19 and TRBJ2-3): DGGITQSPKYLFRKEGQNVTLSCEQNLNHDAMYWYRQDPGQGLRLIYYSQIVNDFQKGDIAEGYSVSREKKESFPLTVTSAQKNPTAFYLCASSIAKSTDTQYFGPGTRLTVL.

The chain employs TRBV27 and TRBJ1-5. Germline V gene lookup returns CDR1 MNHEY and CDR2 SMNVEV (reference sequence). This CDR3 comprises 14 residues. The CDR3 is CASSSRSYNQPQHF.

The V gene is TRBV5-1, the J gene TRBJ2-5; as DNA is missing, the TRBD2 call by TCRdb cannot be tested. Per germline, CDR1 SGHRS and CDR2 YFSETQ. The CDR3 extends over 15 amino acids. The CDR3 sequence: CASSLEPGGPETQYF.

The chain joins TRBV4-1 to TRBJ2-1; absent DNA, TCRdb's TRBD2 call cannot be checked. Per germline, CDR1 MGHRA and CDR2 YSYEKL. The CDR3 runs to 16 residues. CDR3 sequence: CASSQERNSVGNEQFF.

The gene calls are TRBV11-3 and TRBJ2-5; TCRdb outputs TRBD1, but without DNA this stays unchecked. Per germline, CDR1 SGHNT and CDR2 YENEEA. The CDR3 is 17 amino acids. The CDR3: CASSRGDSSLSQETQYF. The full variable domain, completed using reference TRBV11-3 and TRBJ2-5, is EAGVVQSPRYKIIEKKQPVAFWCNPISGHNTLYWYLQNLGQGPELLIRYENEEAVDDSQLPKDRFSAERLKGVDSTLKIQPAELGDSAVYLCASSRGDSSLSQETQYFGPGTRLLVL.

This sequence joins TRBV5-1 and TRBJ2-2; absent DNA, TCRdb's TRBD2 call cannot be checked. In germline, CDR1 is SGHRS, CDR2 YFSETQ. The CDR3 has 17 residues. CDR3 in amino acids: CASSLRGGGPRNGELFF.

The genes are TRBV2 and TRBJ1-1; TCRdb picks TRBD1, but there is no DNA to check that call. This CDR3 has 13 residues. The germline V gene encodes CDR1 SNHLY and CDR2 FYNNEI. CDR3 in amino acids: CASTSQAGGSAFF. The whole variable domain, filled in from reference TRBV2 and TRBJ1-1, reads EPEVTQTPSHQVTQMGQEVILRCVPISNHLYFYWYRQILGQKVEFLVSFYNNEISEKSEIFDDQFSVERPDGSNFTLKIRSTKLEDSAMYFCASTSQAGGSAFFGQGTRLTVV.

The CDR3 loop reads CANRRTAHTTDNSPLHF. The chain recombines TRBV6-4 with TRBJ1-6; TCRdb's assignment of TRBD1 cannot be checked, as there is no DNA. Germline CDR1 is MRHNA and CDR2 is SNTAGT. The CDR3 covers 17 residues.

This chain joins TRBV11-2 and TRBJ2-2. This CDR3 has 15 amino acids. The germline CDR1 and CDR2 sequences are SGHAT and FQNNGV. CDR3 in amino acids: CASSGRGRVSGELFF.

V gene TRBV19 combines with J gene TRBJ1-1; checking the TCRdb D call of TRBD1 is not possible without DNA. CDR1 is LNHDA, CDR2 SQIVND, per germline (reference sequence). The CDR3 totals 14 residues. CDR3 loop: CASSIPGMNTEAFF.

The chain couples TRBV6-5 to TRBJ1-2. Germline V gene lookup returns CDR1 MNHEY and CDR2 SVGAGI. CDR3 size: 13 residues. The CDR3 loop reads CASSFVGGGGYTF.

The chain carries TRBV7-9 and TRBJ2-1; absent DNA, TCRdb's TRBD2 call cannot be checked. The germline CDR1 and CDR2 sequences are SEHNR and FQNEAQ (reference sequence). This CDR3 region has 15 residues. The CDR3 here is CASSPRGTRGNEQFF.

CDR3 protein: CSAKGLAGTTGELFF. The rearrangement links TRBV29-1 to TRBJ2-2. The CDR3 loop spans 15 amino acids. The germline V gene encodes CDR1 SQVTM and CDR2 ANQGSEA.

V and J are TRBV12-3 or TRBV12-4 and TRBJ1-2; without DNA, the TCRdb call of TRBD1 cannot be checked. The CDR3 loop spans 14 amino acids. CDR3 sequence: CASSLLRGGYGYTF.

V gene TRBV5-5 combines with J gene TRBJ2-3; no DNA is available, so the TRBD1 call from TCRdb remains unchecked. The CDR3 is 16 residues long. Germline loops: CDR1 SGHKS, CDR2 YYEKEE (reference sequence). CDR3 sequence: CASSLAPGVGPDTQYF.

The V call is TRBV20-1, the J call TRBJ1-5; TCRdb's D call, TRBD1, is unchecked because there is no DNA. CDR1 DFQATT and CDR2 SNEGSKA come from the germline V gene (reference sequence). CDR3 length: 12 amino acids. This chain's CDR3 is CSYGRFDQPQHF.

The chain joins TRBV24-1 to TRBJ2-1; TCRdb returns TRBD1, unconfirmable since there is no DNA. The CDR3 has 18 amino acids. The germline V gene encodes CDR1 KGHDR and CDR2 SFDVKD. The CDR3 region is CATSQTIGTGLTYNEQFF.

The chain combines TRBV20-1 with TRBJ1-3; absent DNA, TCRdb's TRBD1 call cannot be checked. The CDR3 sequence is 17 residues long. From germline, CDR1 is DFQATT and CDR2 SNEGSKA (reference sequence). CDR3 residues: CSARSPTGVSSGNTIYF.

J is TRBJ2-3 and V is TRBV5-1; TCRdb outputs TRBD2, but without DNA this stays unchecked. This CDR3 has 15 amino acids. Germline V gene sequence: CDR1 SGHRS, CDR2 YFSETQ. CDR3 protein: CASSSSGTYTDTQYF.

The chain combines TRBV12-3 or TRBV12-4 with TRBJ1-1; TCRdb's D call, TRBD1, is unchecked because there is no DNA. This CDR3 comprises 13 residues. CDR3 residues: CASSLPGATEAFF.

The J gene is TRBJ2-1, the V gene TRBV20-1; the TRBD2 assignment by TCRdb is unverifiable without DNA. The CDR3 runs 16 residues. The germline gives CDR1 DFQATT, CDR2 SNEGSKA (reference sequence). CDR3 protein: CSARRAGVSSYNEQFF.

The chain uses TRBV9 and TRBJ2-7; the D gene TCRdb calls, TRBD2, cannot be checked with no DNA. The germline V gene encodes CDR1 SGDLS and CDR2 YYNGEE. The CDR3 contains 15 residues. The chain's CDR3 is CASSASGRAVNEQYF.

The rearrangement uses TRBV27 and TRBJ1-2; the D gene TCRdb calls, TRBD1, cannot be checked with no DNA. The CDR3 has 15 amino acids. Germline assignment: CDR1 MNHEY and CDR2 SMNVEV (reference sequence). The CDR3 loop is CASSWLGQGLYGYTF.

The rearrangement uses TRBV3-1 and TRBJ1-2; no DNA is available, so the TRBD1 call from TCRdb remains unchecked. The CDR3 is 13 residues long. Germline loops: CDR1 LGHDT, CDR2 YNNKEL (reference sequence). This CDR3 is CASSPRESYGYTF.

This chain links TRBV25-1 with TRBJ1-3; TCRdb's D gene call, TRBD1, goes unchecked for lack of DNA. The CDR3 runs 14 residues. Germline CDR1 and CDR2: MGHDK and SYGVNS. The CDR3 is CASSDTDRRNTIYF.

The CDR3 is CASSKGDRSHEQFF. The genes are TRBV21-1 and TRBJ2-1; the TCRdb D gene call, TRBD1, has no DNA to confirm it. TRBV21-1 is recorded as a pseudogene. The CDR3 covers 14 residues.